Reported below is one T cell receptor beta chain. In the authors' methods: For nucleated cells, counts were estimated from reference gene primer amplification. Libraries were prepared by immunoSEQ multiplex PCR; TCRdb keeps only in-frame clonotypes and omits some of them. The D gene and trimming were derived from the DNA, and the V and J assignments and clone size from that table. The table records tens of thousands of clones, about four fifths of them present only once. This entry belongs to a study of blood T cell repertoires in COVID-19. Study information: Samples taken during acute and convalescent COVID-19 were collected in the United States, Italy and Spain. From T cells, B-cell-depleted T cells, or PBMCs came the material, which was cDNA or gDNA.

Per germline, CDR1 MGHRA and CDR2 YSYEKL. This CDR3 comprises 13 residues. With 2 bases clipped from V and 6 bases from J, the junction kept 0 bases outside the gene matches. The material sequenced was peripheral blood. The rearrangement uses TRBV4-1 and TRBJ2-3, with 9 bases fitting TRBD2. The clonotype originates from a human donor in a cohort sampled during active COVID-19. CDR3 region: CASSQSGGDTQYF. CDR3 in DNA: TGCGCCAGCAGCCAAAGCGGGGGGGATACGCAGTATTTT.